This is a list of T cell receptor beta chains from one sample in a study of T cell responses to AZD1222 COVID-19 vaccine. This table comes from immunoSEQ multiplex PCR, and its TCRdb copy is limited to in-frame clones, with some not included. Of fewer than 100,000 clones in the sample, approximately 92% were seen once. This specimen was peripheral blood, taken on day 0 of AZD1222 vaccination. These receptors came from an adult in good health. The CDR3 runs from the conserved cysteine through the conserved F or W. D genes are given only for firm matches. Where a row states a size, it is once, few, many or the class of an expanded clone; other rows omit it.

D gene	J gene	clone size	V gene	CDR3 DNA	CDR3 protein
-	TRBJ1-4	once	TRBV16	TGTGCCAGCAGCCAGTGGGGACAAAATGAAAAACTGTTTTTT	CASSQWGQNEKLFF
-	TRBJ1-5	-	TRBV7-2	TGTGCCAGCAATCTCTATAATCAGCCCCAGCATTTT	CASNLYNQPQHF
TRBD1	TRBJ1-5	-	TRBV4-1	TGCGCCAGCAGCCAGGGACAGGGGAGCAATCAGCCCCAGCATTTT	CASSQGQGSNQPQHF
-	TRBJ1-2	-	TRBV3-1/TRBV3-2	TGTGCCAGCAGCCTCGCCGGGGGCTACACCTTC	CASSLAGGYTF
-	TRBJ1-3	once	TRBV27	TGTGCCAGCAGTCTGAACGGGGCGGGTGGAAACACCATATATTTT	CASSLNGAGGNTIYF
TRBD2	TRBJ2-5	-	TRBV6-1	TGTGCCAGCAGTGGGGGGACTAGCGGGACCCCCGGGGAGACCCAGTACTTC	CASSGGTSGTPGETQYF
TRBD1	TRBJ1-5	few	TRBV28	TGTGCCAGCAGCCACGCCGGGACAGTATATCGGAGCAATCAGCCCCAGCATTTT	CASSHAGTVYRSNQPQHF
TRBD1	TRBJ1-1	-	TRBV30	TGTGCCTGGAGGGGACAGGGTGTTATGAACACTGAAGCTTTCTTT	CAWRGQGVMNTEAFF
-	TRBJ1-4	-	TRBV6-5	TGTGCCAGCAGTTACTCTGGCCCCCGGGAAAAACTGTTTTTT	CASSYSGPREKLFF
-	TRBJ2-5	-	TRBV5-4	TGTGCCAGCAGCTCCCCGAATTCCCAAGAGACCCAGTACTTC	CASSSPNSQETQYF
-	TRBJ2-1	-	TRBV19	TGTGCCAGTAGTATAGCCCAGGGGACCTACAATGAGCAGTTCTTC	CASSIAQGTYNEQFF
-	TRBJ1-5	-	TRBV5-6	TGTGCCAGCAGCTTGGTGGGGGCCGGCGGCAATCAGCCCCAGCATTTT	CASSLVGAGGNQPQHF
-	TRBJ1-1	-	TRBV7-2	TGTGCCAGCAGCCCGGAGGGGGTTATTGCTGAAGCTTTCTTT	CASSPEGVIAEAFF
TRBD2	TRBJ2-5	-	TRBV5-6	TGTGCCAGCAGCTTTGGACTAGCGGGGGGTTTGATAGAGACCCAGTACTTC	CASSFGLAGGLIETQYF
TRBD1	TRBJ1-1	-	TRBV28	TGTGCCAGCAGTCCGGGACAGCGGGTAACTGAAGCTTTCTTT	CASSPGQRVTEAFF
TRBD2	TRBJ2-5	-	TRBV7-2	TGTGCCAGCAGCCTAAGCGGGGCGAGGCAAGAGACCCAGTACTTC	CASSLSGARQETQYF
-	TRBJ1-4	once	TRBV2	TGTGCCAGCAGAAGGCAGGAGGGGGAAAAACTGTTTTTT	CASRRQEGEKLFF
-	TRBJ1-1	-	TRBV27	TGTGCCAGCAGTTCAGGGTGGCACACTGAAGCTTTCTTT	CASSSGWHTEAFF
TRBD1	TRBJ2-7	-	TRBV25-1	TGTGCCAGCAGCGACAGGGAATTAGGCGAGCAGTACTTC	CASSDRELGEQYF
-	TRBJ1-5	-	TRBV5-6	TGTGCCAGCAGCCCGGGGGCGAATCAGCCCCAGCATTTT	CASSPGANQPQHF
-	TRBJ2-1	-	TRBV7-8	TGTGCCAGCAGACTGCGAGGATGGGAGGGACAGGAGTCATCGGAGCAGTTCTTC	CASRLRGWEGQESSEQFF
-	TRBJ1-2	-	TRBV2	TGTGCCAGCAGTGATGGGGCAGCGAGTACTTATGGCTACACCTTC	CASSDGAASTYGYTF
TRBD1	TRBJ1-5	-	TRBV11-1	TGTGCCAGCGGGACAGGGGGCCGCAATCAGCCCCAGCATTTT	CASGTGGRNQPQHF
-	TRBJ1-5	-	TRBV7-9	TGTGCCAGCAGCCCCGGGAGCAGTCAGCCCCAGCATTTT	CASSPGSSQPQHF
-	TRBJ2-1	-	TRBV4-3	TGCGCCAGCAGCCAAGATGGGGCGCGGGCGTCTGAGCAGTTCTTC	CASSQDGARASEQFF
TRBD1	TRBJ2-3	-	TRBV5-1	TGCGCCAGCAGCCTCTACAGGGGTGGCACAGATACGCAGTATTTT	CASSLYRGGTDTQYF
-	TRBJ2-7	-	TRBV27	TGTGCCAGCAGTTTAGGGGTAAGCTCCTACGAGCAGTACTTC	CASSLGVSSYEQYF
TRBD1	TRBJ1-5	-	TRBV28	TGTGCCAGCAGTATCTCCGGGACAGGGGTTCAAGACAATCAGCCCCAGCATTTT	CASSISGTGVQDNQPQHF
-	TRBJ1-2	-	TRBV6-2/TRBV6-3	TGTGCCAGCAGTTACGAACAGGGATCCGTCCCTTTCTCCCATGGCTACACCTTC	CASSYEQGSVPFSHGYTF
-	TRBJ2-1	-	TRBV27	TGTGCCAGCAGGCCCCGGCGGGACAGTGAGCAGTTCTTC	CASRPRRDSEQFF
-	TRBJ2-3	once	TRBV19	TGTGCCAGTAGTATTGGCTCACCTAGTCTGAATACGCAGTATTTT	CASSIGSPSLNTQYF
TRBD1	TRBJ2-7	-	TRBV4-2	TGTGCCAGCAGCCAAGACAGGACAGGGATATACGAGCAGTACTTC	CASSQDRTGIYEQYF
TRBD1	TRBJ1-3	-	TRBV6-1	TGTGCCAGCAGTGAAGCAGCGGACAGGGGACTCGCGTTTGGAAACACCATATATTTT	CASSEAADRGLAFGNTIYF
TRBD2	TRBJ2-5	-	TRBV7-3	TGTGCCAGCAGCTTAGCGGGAGGTGGTGAAGAGACCCAGTACTTC	CASSLAGGGEETQYF
TRBD1	TRBJ2-3	-	TRBV6-5	TGTGCCAGCAGTTCAAGGGACAGGGGGCTTGTAGATACGCAGTATTTT	CASSSRDRGLVDTQYF
-	TRBJ1-1	-	TRBV10-2	TGCGCCAGCAAAACAGGGAGACTGAACACTGAAGCTTTCTTT	CASKTGRLNTEAFF
TRBD1	TRBJ1-4	-	TRBV5-1	TGCGCCAGCAGCTTGGCGGGACAGAAGAATGAAAAACTGTTTTTT	CASSLAGQKNEKLFF
-	TRBJ2-7	-	TRBV19	TGTGCCAGTAGACTCACAGACACCGGTCCCTACGAGCAGTACTTC	CASRLTDTGPYEQYF
-	TRBJ2-3	-	TRBV5-1	TGCGCTTGCGTGGTCGGGGGCAAGACAGATACGCAGTATTTT	CACVVGGKTDTQYF
-	TRBJ2-7	-	TRBV3-1/TRBV3-2	TGTGCCAGCAGCCAAGTAGAGTACGAGCAGTACTTC	CASSQVEYEQYF
-	TRBJ2-7	few	TRBV18	TGTGCCAGCTCACCACCCAGGGGGGGAGAAACCTACGAGCAGTACTTC	CASSPPRGGETYEQYF